This TCR beta chain derives from a study of blood T cells in healthy people across ages. A second PCR, run for roughly 7 to 12 cycles, used a sample-barcoded 5' primer plus a J-beta primer mix. TCRdb re-called the 5' RACE reads with MiXCR, one entry per CDR3 protein. The repertoire holds 1.4 million to 1.5 million distinct CDR3 sequences, around two fifths seen once, with roughly 8.2% in the top ten. Study-level points and caveats: One million T cells yielded diversity estimates that were considered underestimates.

Staff drew 9 to 10 milliliters of peripheral blood from each donor. Each sample yielded at least 5.5 micrograms of PBMC total RNA. This clonotype turned up a few times. Its antigen is as yet unknown. This sequence originates from a woman aged 18-29 years in good health. Material for sequencing was blood.

CDR3 in amino acids: CASGVGLAEQETQYF. CDR3 sequence (DNA): TGTGCCAGCGGGGTGGGCCTAGCGGAACAAGAGACCCAGTACTTC. This chain joins TRBV7-8 and TRBJ2-5; 7 bases fit TRBD2. This CDR3 is built from 15 residues. V lost 8 bases, J lost 2 bases, and 11 bases stayed unmatched. Germline lookup yields CDR1 SGHVS and CDR2 FQNEAQ.